The entry below describes one T cell receptor (beta chain). Its specificity is unknown. These data belong to a study of cytomegalovirus exposure and HLA in healthy donors. Whole-study results and caveats: Association with HLA alleles at 0.05 false discovery rate was found for 16,951 TCR beta sequences in a later analysis. Highest at DRB1 and lowest at HLA-C, TCR association rates differed among HLA loci in a later analysis.

CDR1 and CDR2 (germline): SGHTS, YDEGEE. V lost 3 bases to trimming and J lost 4 bases; unmatched junction nucleotides: 10. The CDR3 is made up of 17 amino acids. Donors counted as nominally healthy when sampled, yet unrecorded immune exposures were likely. Amplification used 60 Vbeta primers and 13 Jbeta primers. Libraries were prepared by immunoSEQ multiplex PCR; TCRdb keeps only in-frame clonotypes and omits some of them. The sample includes 130,000 to 150,000 clones, around four fifths of them seen just once. Sequencing input: PBMCs. This receptor was obtained from an older woman in good health and CMV-seropositive. J is TRBJ2-2 and V is TRBV5-8, with 9 bases fitting TRBD2. CDR3 protein: CASSSPQKREVTGELFF. CDR3 DNA: TGTGCCAGCAGCTCCCCCCAGAAGCGGGAGGTCACCGGGGAGCTGTTTTTT.